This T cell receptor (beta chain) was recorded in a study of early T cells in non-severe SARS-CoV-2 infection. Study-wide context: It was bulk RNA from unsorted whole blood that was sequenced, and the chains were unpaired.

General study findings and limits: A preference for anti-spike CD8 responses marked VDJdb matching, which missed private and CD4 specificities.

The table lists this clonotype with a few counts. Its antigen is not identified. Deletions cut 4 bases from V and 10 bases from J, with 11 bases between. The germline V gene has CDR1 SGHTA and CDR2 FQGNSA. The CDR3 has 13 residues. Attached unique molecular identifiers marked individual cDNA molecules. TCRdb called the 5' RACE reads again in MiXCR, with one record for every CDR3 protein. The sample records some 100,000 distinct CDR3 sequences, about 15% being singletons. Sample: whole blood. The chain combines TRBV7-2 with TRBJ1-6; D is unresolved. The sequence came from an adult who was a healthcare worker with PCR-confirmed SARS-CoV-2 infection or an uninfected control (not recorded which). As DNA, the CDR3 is TGTGCCAGCAGCTCCGGGATAGGGTCACCCCTCCACTTT. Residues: CASSSGIGSPLHF.